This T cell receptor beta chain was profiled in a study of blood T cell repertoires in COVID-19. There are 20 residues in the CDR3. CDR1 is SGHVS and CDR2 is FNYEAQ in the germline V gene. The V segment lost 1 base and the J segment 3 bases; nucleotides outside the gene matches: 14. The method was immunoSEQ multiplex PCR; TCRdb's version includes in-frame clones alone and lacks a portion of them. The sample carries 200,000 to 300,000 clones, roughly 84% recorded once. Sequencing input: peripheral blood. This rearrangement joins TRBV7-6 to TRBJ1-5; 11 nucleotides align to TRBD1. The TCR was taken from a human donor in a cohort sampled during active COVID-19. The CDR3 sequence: CASSLGRTGGAVQDNQPQHF. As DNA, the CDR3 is TGTGCCAGCAGCTTAGGGAGGACAGGGGGCGCGGTTCAGGACAATCAGCCCCAGCATTTT. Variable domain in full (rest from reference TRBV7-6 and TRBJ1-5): GAGVSQSPRYKVTKRGQDVALRCDPISGHVSLYWYRQALGQGPEFLTYFNYEAQQDKSGLPNDRFSAERPEGSISTLTIQRTEQRDSAMYRCASSLGRTGGAVQDNQPQHFGDGTRLSIL.